The rows below give T cell receptor beta chains drawn from one sample of a study of OX40 agonist ivuxolimab in advanced cancers. Produced via immunoSEQ multiplex PCR; TCRdb's table is partial and in-frame only. The sample has tens of thousands of clones, approximately 80% seen once; the top ten hold around 1.1%. Material: CD4+ or CD8+ T cells sorted from blood, obtained in a trial of the OX40 agonist ivuxolimab. These receptors came from an adult with an advanced solid tumor such as melanoma, head and neck, liver or kidney cancer. Each CDR3 is given with its conserved first and last residue. Clone size, where shown, is once, few, many, or a class for clones that have expanded.

TRBJ2-3	.	TRBV27	CASSPAGLAGGKDTQYF
TRBJ2-1	.	TRBV5-8	CASSFRTQSPFF
TRBJ2-5	few	TRBV11-2	CASSSGAQETQYF
TRBJ2-1	.	TRBV19	CASSIRTSGVAYNEQFF
TRBJ1-1	once	TRBV4-2	CASSQEMNTEAFF
TRBJ2-5	.	TRBV7-9	CASSRLQETQYF
TRBJ1-4	.	TRBV4-3	CASSQEFRGEKLFF
TRBJ1-1	.	TRBV18	CASSRSRGVDTEAFF
TRBJ2-5	.	TRBV19	CASSDTGRETQYF
TRBJ2-5	.	TRBV7-8	CASSPFSGGAQETQYF
TRBJ1-5	.	TRBV19	CASSIAPRIDQPQHF
TRBJ2-7	.	TRBV9	CASSVGVGNYEQYF
TRBJ1-4	.	TRBV5-5	CASSLENRTGSNEKLFF
TRBJ1-4	once	TRBV9	CASSVGTPGEKLFF
TRBJ2-5	once	TRBV10-3	CAIARGTGETQYF
TRBJ2-1	.	TRBV7-2	CASSRMWVMDEQFF
TRBJ1-3	.	TRBV9	CASSPRFQGSGNTIYF
TRBJ1-5	few	TRBV5-5	CASSLAVGRVNQPQHF
TRBJ2-1	.	TRBV2	CATRRQGADEQFF
TRBJ1-1	.	TRBV18	CASSPGQNTEAFF
TRBJ1-6	.	TRBV6-6	CASSWDSYNSPLHF
TRBJ1-4	.	TRBV7-9	CASSLGLSVGVLNNEKLFF
TRBJ2-7	.	TRBV5-1	CASSPRGLAGEQYF
TRBJ1-5	.	TRBV7-8	CASSRDSRINQPQHF
TRBJ2-2	.	TRBV27	CATRGTANTGELFF
TRBJ2-1	.	TRBV27	CASSSLGGTNYNEQFF
TRBJ1-1	.	TRBV6-4	CASSLDLNTEAFF
TRBJ1-4	.	TRBV18	CASARAEGKEKLFF
TRBJ2-2	.	TRBV5-1	CASSLGASGYTGELFF
TRBJ1-2	.	TRBV2	CASRAEGYGYTF
TRBJ2-7	.	TRBV5-1	CASRGGTVSYEQYF
TRBJ1-4	.	TRBV5-1	CASSLWGQRTDEKLFF
TRBJ2-2	.	TRBV18	CASSKTPANTGELFF
TRBJ2-1	once	TRBV10-3	CAISGGEGGYNEQFF
TRBJ1-1	.	TRBV18	CASRQGEETEAFF
TRBJ1-2	.	TRBV11-2	CASNTLGGRTNYGYTF
TRBJ1-3	once	TRBV7-9	CATKTGGGNTIYF
TRBJ1-2	.	TRBV7-2	CASSLVRYSDGYTF
TRBJ2-3	.	TRBV19	CASSLWTSGGNTDTQYF
TRBJ1-3	.	TRBV6-5	CASSYSGSSGNTIYF
TRBJ2-3	.	TRBV18	CASSRGSTDTQYF
TRBJ2-7	.	TRBV6-1	CASSREGGSSYEQYF
TRBJ1-1	once	TRBV7-3	CASSLGDRGRTEAFF
TRBJ1-1	.	TRBV5-8	CASSLNFGTEAFF
TRBJ1-5	.	TRBV2	CASSVDGGGQPQHF
TRBJ1-1	.	TRBV5-1	CASRADTEAFF
TRBJ1-2	once	TRBV6-6	CASRETGGGGYTF
TRBJ2-7	.	TRBV7-2	CASSLTGTGGVEQYF